Sequencing of this TCR beta chain was carried out in a study of shared clonotypes between healthy human individuals. Measured with immunoSEQ multiplex PCR; TCRdb has only the in-frame clones, and not every one. The sample contains approximately 1,500,000 clones, approximately 98% of which appear only once. V shed 7 bases and J 7 bases; nucleotides not matched to a gene: 10. The CDR3 spans 14 residues. Germline loops: CDR1 SNHLY, CDR2 FYNNEI. Sample: naive CD4+ T cells sorted from blood. Subset given: CD45RA+ positively selected. The rearrangement links TRBV2 to TRBJ2-1; 7 bases are shared with TRBD2. This TCR was recovered from a man aged 25 to 40 in good health. The CDR3 loop reads CASTRLAAVNEQFF. CDR3 nucleotide sequence: TGTGCCAGCACCAGACTAGCCGCGGTGAATGAGCAGTTCTTC.